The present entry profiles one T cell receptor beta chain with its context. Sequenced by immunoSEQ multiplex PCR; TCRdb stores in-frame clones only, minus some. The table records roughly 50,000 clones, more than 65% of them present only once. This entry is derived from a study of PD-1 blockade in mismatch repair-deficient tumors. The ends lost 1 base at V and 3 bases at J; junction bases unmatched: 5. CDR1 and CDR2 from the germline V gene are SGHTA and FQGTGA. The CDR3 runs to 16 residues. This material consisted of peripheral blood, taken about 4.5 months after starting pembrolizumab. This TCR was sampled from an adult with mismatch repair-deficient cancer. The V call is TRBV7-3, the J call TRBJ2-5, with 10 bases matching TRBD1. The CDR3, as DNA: TGTGCCAGCAGCTTAAACGGACAGGGGGTAAAAGAGACCCAGTACTTC. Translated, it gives CASSLNGQGVKETQYF.